The table lists the clone carrying this TCR beta chain with a few counts. Its antigen is not identified. The junction departs from germline at one end; a sequencing error may be responsible. Researchers generated TCR beta cDNA from approximately 500 ng of total RNA, relying on a constant-region primer. For TCR beta, libraries were produced by three nested multiplex PCR rounds using slightly modified ARM-PCR. TRBV1-TRBV30 forward primers paired with a C-beta reverse primer were used in the first two PCR rounds, which ran 9 to 10 cycles each. TCRdb reanalysed the multiplex PCR reads using MiXCR and keeps one entry per CDR3 protein. The sample lists about 32,000 distinct CDR3 sequences; roughly 70% were seen once. Co-extracted RNA and DNA came from about 19-30 mg of unsorted bulk tissue. This entry belongs to a study of tumor-infiltrating lymphocytes in primary liver carcinoma. General study results and limits: There were only about 7-24% of top clones found in all five tumor regions.

The length of the CDR3 is 15 residues. CDR1 KGHSH and CDR2 LQKENI come from the germline V gene. The chain links TRBV18 to TRBJ2-1; 10 bases map to TRBD2. The receptor's source is a man in his forties with primary liver carcinoma and hepatitis B virus infection. The sample comprised liver tumor tissue from sampling region 4. Subset: tumor region T4, right-lateral pole. CDR3 sequence (DNA): TGTGCCGGCTCACCAACTAGCGGGATTAGGAATGAGCAGTTCTTC. It encodes CAGSPTSGIRNEQFF.